This T cell receptor beta chain came from a study of T cells in Graves' hyperthyroidism and ophthalmopathy. Regarding the study as a whole: Also found in blood were most expanded thyroid clonotypes above 0.001.

Many counts were recorded for this clonotype. Antigen unknown. Uncontrolled infection, other autoimmune disease, pregnancy or lactation excluded patients. Clinical symptoms, serum thyroxine and TRAb, thyroid ultrasound and orbital computed tomography together formed the diagnostic basis. The authors obtained PBMCs from over 7.5 ml of fresh peripheral blood. J gave up 4 bases and V 3 bases, and 12 bases lay outside the gene matches. The CDR3 extends over 19 amino acids. Amplification targeted TCR beta CDR3 regions from RNA transcripts. The HTBI primer set served for first-round RT-PCR of the TCR CDR3. In TCRdb, the multiplex PCR reads were re-called with MiXCR into one record per CDR3 protein. This sample yields roughly 500,000 distinct CDR3 sequences, of which approximately 15% are seen a single time; 5% to 7% belongs to the top ten.

The rearrangement joins TRBV12-3 or TRBV12-4 to TRBJ2-2; 12 positions match TRBD2. The receptor's source is a woman aged 25 to 39 with Graves' hyperthyroidism that later progressed to Graves' ophthalmopathy. Sequenced: blood. CDR3 loop: CASSLRLAGVKSATGELFF. The DNA of the CDR3 is TGTGCCAGCAGTTTGAGACTAGCGGGAGTTAAGTCGGCCACCGGGGAGCTGTTTTTT.